Below, one T cell receptor (beta chain) is given with its context. No cognate antigen has been identified for it. No per-base quality is available; no much larger clone lies one base away. The intended sense of this specimen's time point label: cells obtained before transplantation from donor or recipient. CD3+CD4+ and CD3+CD8+ populations were FACS-sorted from unstimulated pre-transplant donor and recipient cells taken from spleen or lymph nodes. This sample is part of a study of graft-versus-host responses after intestinal transplantation (dated by TCRdb to the early 2020s). Regarding the research as a whole: The transplants that recipients received were multivisceral, liver-intestinal, or isolated intestinal. Every recipient was given anti-thymocyte globulin induction, followed by around three years of maintenance tacrolimus and steroids. Bulk TCR-beta CDR3 sequencing was used to track graft-versus-host and host-versus-graft alloreactive T cell clones in the graft, circulation and bone marrow after intestinal transplantation. Alloreactive clones were identified by sequencing pre-transplant mixed lymphocyte reaction products and comparing these products with unstimulated pre-transplant donor and recipient T cells. Of the 20 to 30 intestinal transplant recipients enrolled in the cohort, one of whom was a retransplant, 3 patients without pretransplant specimens were excluded. A peak of at least 4% donor T cells among recipient peripheral blood mononuclear cells was the definition used for donor T cell macrochimerism. Samples from a few later patients were sequenced in-house on an Illumina MiSeq with MiXCR processing rather than by the commercial service. Broad study findings and their caveats: GvH clones were found in recipient bone marrow, and some of the GvH clones appeared earlier in ileal mucosa or blood, which is consistent with an intestinal mucosal origin. Early after transplant, peak levels of circulating GvH clones were found to be associated with declines in HvG clones. High GvH to HvG T cell clonal ratios were observed in the allografts of patients with donor T cell macrochimerism. The conclusions were limited by the relatively low number and heterogeneity of the intestinal transplant patients.

Receptor libraries were prepared by the immunoSEQ multiplex PCR assay. For most patients, genomic DNA was isolated with the Qiagen DNeasy Blood and Tissue Kit and shipped frozen to Adaptive Biotechnologies for TCR sequencing. For most patients, genomic DNA was subjected to high-throughput TCR-beta CDR3 sequencing by Adaptive Biotechnologies. The study's processing was this. TCR sequencing data were retrieved from Adaptive's ImmunoSEQ software for 15 to 20 patients, whereas a few other patients were processed with MiXCR and VDJtools. To correct CD4 versus CD8 sorting errors, any sequence found in both subsets at a frequency ratio below 5:1 was removed. Because the origin of CDR3 nucleotide sequences shared between donor and recipient could not be assigned, those sequences were removed. Alloreactive clones required at least 2-fold expansion over unstimulated cells and minimum CFSE-low frequency of 0.002% (template counts) or 0.001% (read counts). A clone was considered mappable if detected in the sequenced pre-transplant spleen, lymph node, or MLR CFSE-low populations of the donor or recipient. Cumulative frequency of alloreactive clones was calculated as a percentage of all sequences weighted by copy number. The immuneACCESS repertoire file appears here via TCRdb, limited to in-frame rearrangements. These files lack a portion of the clones; in checked studies, under half of the deficit traces to unresolved V genes, and the cause of the others is not known. V and J calls and clone size are given by that table; D and trimming were obtained from the DNA. This sample comprises tens of thousands of clones, about 94% of them detected only once. Around 0.54% of the sample rests with the top ten.

V sheds 6 bases and J sheds 3 bases, leaving 17 bases between their ends. CDR1 MNHEY and CDR2 SVGAGI are derived from the germline V gene. The CDR3 runs 15 residues from the cysteine to the phenylalanine. Kept here is only the CDR3 DNA, which spans 45 bases and is read in frame from base 1. Specimen: unstimulated CD8+ T cells sorted from spleen or lymph node cells, collected before intestinal transplant. This receptor was taken from a human donor who received an intestinal transplant. The chain employs TRBV6-5 and TRBJ1-2; TRBD1 could be the D gene, as 5 bases match. CDR3 protein: CASSQGGEPYYGYTF. The DNA is as follows: TGTGCCAGCAGCCAGGGCGGTGAGCCTTACTATGGCTACACCTTC.